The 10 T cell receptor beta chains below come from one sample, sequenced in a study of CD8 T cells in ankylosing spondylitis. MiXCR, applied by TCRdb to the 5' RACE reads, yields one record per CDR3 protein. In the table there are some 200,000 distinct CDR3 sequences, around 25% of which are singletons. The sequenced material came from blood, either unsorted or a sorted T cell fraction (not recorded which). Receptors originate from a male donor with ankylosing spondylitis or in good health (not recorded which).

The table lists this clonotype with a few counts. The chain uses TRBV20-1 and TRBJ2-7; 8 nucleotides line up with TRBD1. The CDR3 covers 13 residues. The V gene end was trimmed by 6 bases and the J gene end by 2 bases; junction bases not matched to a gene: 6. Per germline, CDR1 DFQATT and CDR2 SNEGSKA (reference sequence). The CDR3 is CSALGQAPYEQYF. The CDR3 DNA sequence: TGCAGTGCGTTGGGACAGGCACCCTACGAGCAGTACTTC.

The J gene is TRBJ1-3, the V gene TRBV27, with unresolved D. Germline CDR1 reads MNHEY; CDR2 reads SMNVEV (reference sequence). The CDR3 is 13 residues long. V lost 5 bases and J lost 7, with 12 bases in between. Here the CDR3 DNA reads TGTGCCAGCAGTCCTGAAACGGGTAACACCATATATTTT. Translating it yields CASSPETGNTIYF.

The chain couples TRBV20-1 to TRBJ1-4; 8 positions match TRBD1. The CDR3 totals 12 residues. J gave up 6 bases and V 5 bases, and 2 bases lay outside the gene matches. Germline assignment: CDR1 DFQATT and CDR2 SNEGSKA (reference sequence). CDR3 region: CSAGQGDEKLFF. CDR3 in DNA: TGCAGTGCTGGACAGGGTGATGAAAAACTGTTTTTT.

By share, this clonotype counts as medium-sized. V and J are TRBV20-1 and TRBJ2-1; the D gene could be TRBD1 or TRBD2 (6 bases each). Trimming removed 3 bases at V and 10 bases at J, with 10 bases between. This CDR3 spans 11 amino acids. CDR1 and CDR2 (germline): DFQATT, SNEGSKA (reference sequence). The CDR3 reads CSASGGPEQFF. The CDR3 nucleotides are TGCAGTGCTAGTGGGGGGCCCGAGCAGTTCTTC.

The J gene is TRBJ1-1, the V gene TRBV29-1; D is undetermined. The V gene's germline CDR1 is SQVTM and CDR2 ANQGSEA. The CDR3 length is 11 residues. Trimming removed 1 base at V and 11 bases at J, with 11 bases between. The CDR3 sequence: CSVEGPQSAFF. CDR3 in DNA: TGCAGCGTTGAAGGCCCTCAGTCGGCTTTCTTT.

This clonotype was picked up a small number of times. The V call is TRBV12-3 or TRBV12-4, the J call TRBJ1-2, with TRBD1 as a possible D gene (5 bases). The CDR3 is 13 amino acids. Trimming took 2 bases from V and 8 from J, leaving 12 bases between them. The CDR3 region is CASSLRSRGGYTF. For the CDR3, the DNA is TGTGCCAGCAGTTTACGGTCGAGGGGCGGCTACACCTTC.

CDR3 protein: CATPWAGTYEQYF. The CDR3 region has the DNA TGTGCCACCCCGTGGGCAGGGACCTACGAGCAGTACTTC. This rearrangement joins TRBV15 to TRBJ2-7, with a possible D match to TRBD1 (5 bases). The V end lost 8 bases, the J end lost 2 bases, and 13 bases lay between the germline ends. The CDR3 covers 13 residues. Germline CDR1 and CDR2: LNHNV and YYDKDF (reference sequence).

The CDR3 region has the DNA TGTGCCAGCAGACTGCAGGGGACCTCCTACGAGCAGTACTTC. Protein sequence: CASRLQGTSYEQYF. The chain couples TRBV6-1 to TRBJ2-7, with D perhaps matching TRBD1 (6 bases). Trimming took off 6 bases at V and 0 bases at J, with 12 bases between the two ends. Germline V gene lookup returns CDR1 MNHNS and CDR2 SASEGT. CDR3 length equals 14 residues.

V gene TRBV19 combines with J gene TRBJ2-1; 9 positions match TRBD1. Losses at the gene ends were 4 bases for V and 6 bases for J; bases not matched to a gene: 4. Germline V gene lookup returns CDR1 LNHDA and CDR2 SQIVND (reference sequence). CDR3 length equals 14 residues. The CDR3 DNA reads TGTGCCAGTAGTACGGGACAGGGTCCCAATGAGCAGTTCTTC. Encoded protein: CASSTGQGPNEQFF.

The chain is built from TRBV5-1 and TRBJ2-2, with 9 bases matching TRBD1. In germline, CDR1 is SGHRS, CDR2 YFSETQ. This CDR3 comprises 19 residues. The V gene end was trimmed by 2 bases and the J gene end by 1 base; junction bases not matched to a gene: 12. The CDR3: CASSLPPDRGDMNTGELFF. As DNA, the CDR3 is TGCGCCAGCAGCTTACCCCCGGACAGGGGAGATATGAACACCGGGGAGCTGTTTTTT.